These T cell receptor beta chains were read from a single sample in a study of blood T cell repertoires in COVID-19. Assay: immunoSEQ multiplex PCR; the TCRdb copy retains only in-frame clones and omits some. The data hold about 160,000 clones, with approximately 90% observed a single time. The sample comprised peripheral blood. These receptors originate from a young man with COVID-19, enrolled during active disease. Each CDR3 is given with its conserved first and last residue. Each record gives: D gene, J gene, clone size, V gene, CDR3 protein, CDR3 DNA. D genes are given only for firm matches. Clone size is given for some rows only: seen once, a few or many times, or a class if the clone is expanded.

-	TRBJ1-1	-	TRBV7-2	CASSLAGLEAFF	TGTGCCAGCAGCTTAGCCGGTCTTGAAGCTTTCTTT
TRBD1	TRBJ1-2	-	TRBV28	CASSRGRWGYTF	TGTGCCAGCAGCAGGGGGCGCTGGGGCTACACCTTC
TRBD1	TRBJ1-3	-	TRBV9	CASSHRTGNGNTIYF	TGTGCCAGCAGCCATCGGACAGGGAATGGAAACACCATATATTTT
TRBD1	TRBJ2-7	-	TRBV5-1	CASSLGPSGQGGHEQYF	TGCGCCAGCAGCTTGGGCCCTTCTGGACAGGGGGGACACGAGCAGTACTTC
-	TRBJ1-2	once	TRBV5-1	CASSLGQETYNYGYTF	TGCGCCAGCAGCTTGGGACAGGAGACTTATAACTATGGCTACACCTTC
-	TRBJ1-3	-	TRBV6-6	CASSPVADSGNTIYF	TGTGCCAGCAGCCCAGTGGCAGATTCTGGAAACACCATATATTTT
-	TRBJ2-7	once	TRBV10-3	CAISATGTPTYEQYF	TGTGCCATCAGTGCGACCGGGACACCGACCTACGAGCAGTACTTC
TRBD1	TRBJ1-2	-	TRBV18	CASSPPSDRGLYGYTF	TGTGCCAGCTCACCCCCAAGCGACAGGGGACTTTATGGCTACACCTTC
-	TRBJ2-7	-	TRBV11-2	CASSSNRVWLDEQYF	TGTGCCAGCAGCTCTAACAGGGTTTGGTTGGACGAGCAGTACTTC
TRBD2	TRBJ2-7	-	TRBV28	CAPGAGGPLEQYF	TGTGCCCCCGGGGCGGGAGGGCCCCTCGAGCAGTACTTC
-	TRBJ1-2	-	TRBV19	CASSRTAATNYGYTF	TGTGCCAGTAGTAGGACTGCTGCTACGAACTATGGCTACACCTTC
-	TRBJ1-5	-	TRBV30	CAWSGDVGVYSNQPQHF	TGTGCCTGGAGTGGCGACGTAGGGGTTTATAGCAATCAGCCCCAGCATTTT
-	TRBJ2-2	-	TRBV11-3	CASSLGQVTTGELFF	TGTGCCAGCAGCTTGGGGCAAGTTACCACCGGGGAGCTGTTTTTT
TRBD1	TRBJ2-3	-	TRBV19	CAIRGTGASTDTQYF	TGTGCCATCCGCGGGACAGGGGCTAGCACAGATACGCAGTATTTT
-	TRBJ1-2	-	TRBV7-9	CASSPVGNGYTF	TGTGCCAGCAGTCCCGTGGGCAATGGCTACACCTTC
-	TRBJ1-2	-	TRBV19	CASSIDRVDYGYTF	TGTGCCAGTAGTATAGACAGGGTGGACTATGGCTACACCTTC
TRBD2	TRBJ2-7	-	TRBV6-5	CASSYSTSGTYEQYF	TGTGCCAGCAGTTACTCGACCAGCGGGACCTACGAGCAGTACTTC
-	TRBJ1-2	-	TRBV19	CASTITAGPYGYTF	TGTGCCAGTACCATAACAGCAGGGCCCTATGGCTACACCTTC
-	TRBJ2-1	-	TRBV4-2	CASSQDRTVNSYNEQFF	TGTGCCAGCAGCCAAGATCGGACAGTAAACTCCTACAATGAGCAGTTCTTC
-	TRBJ2-2	-	TRBV10-3	CAISESTQRGRGTGELFF	TGTGCCATCAGTGAGTCGACTCAGAGGGGGCGGGGCACCGGGGAGCTGTTTTTT
-	TRBJ2-3	-	TRBV28	CASSSGHPTDTQYF	TGTGCCAGCAGTTCGGGACACCCCACAGATACGCAGTATTTT
-	TRBJ1-2	-	TRBV28	CASSLQGKSGGYTF	TGTGCCAGCAGTTTACAGGGGAAGTCGGGTGGCTACACCTTC
TRBD2	TRBJ2-7	-	TRBV29-1	CSVEGLAGGGYEQYF	TGCAGCGTTGAAGGACTAGCGGGAGGTGGTTACGAGCAGTACTTC
-	TRBJ1-1	-	TRBV6-1	CASSETRGGTEAFF	TGTGCCAGCAGTGAAACAAGGGGGGGTACTGAAGCTTTCTTT
-	TRBJ1-1	-	TRBV7-2	CASSLQINTEAFF	TGTGCCAGCAGCTTACAGATTAACACTGAAGCTTTCTTT
TRBD1	TRBJ1-2	few	TRBV7-3	CASSSPGQGALGYTF	TGTGCCAGCAGCTCCCCGGGACAGGGGGCGCTTGGCTACACCTTC
TRBD2	TRBJ2-5	-	TRBV3-1/TRBV3-2	CASSQAASGGAGETQYF	TGTGCCAGCAGCCAAGCTGCTAGCGGGGGGGCTGGAGAGACCCAGTACTTC
TRBD1	TRBJ1-1	-	TRBV4-3	CASSPRTGDLLEAFF	TGCGCCAGCAGCCCACGGACAGGGGACCTCCTCGAAGCTTTCTTT
-	TRBJ2-2	-	TRBV9	CASSSTTGQNTGELFF	TGTGCCAGCAGCTCCACCACAGGGCAGAACACCGGGGAGCTGTTTTTT
TRBD1	TRBJ1-2	once	TRBV6-2/TRBV6-3	CASSPWTGGNYGYTF	TGTGCCAGCAGTCCCTGGACAGGGGGGAACTATGGCTACACCTTC
-	TRBJ2-7	-	TRBV5-1	CASSWGLYEQYF	TGCGCCAGCAGCTGGGGACTCTACGAGCAGTACTTC
TRBD2	TRBJ2-1	-	TRBV7-9	CASSLSIAGGQVSFF	TGTGCCAGCAGCCTATCCATAGCGGGGGGGCAGGTCTCGTTCTTC
-	TRBJ2-7	-	TRBV6-4	CASSQELSSYEQYF	TGTGCCAGCAGTCAAGAACTGTCATCCTACGAGCAGTACTTC
-	TRBJ1-2	-	TRBV27	CASSLDSGSDVYGYTF	TGTGCCAGCAGTTTGGACAGTGGGTCGGATGTCTATGGCTACACCTTC
-	TRBJ1-1	-	TRBV29-1	CSVGQGGTEAFF	TGCAGCGTTGGACAAGGAGGTACTGAAGCTTTCTTT
TRBD1	TRBJ2-7	once	TRBV7-8	CASSLPGQGLTSGGTYEQYF	TGTGCCAGCAGCTTACCGGGACAGGGGCTAACTAGCGGAGGAACCTACGAGCAGTACTTC
TRBD1	TRBJ2-5	once	TRBV28	CASTQLGTGQETQYF	TGTGCCAGCACCCAGCTCGGGACAGGCCAAGAGACCCAGTACTTC
TRBD1	TRBJ1-1	-	TRBV5-4	CASSLGSSTGGSAEAFF	TGTGCCAGCAGCTTGGGTTCCTCCACAGGGGGCTCGGCTGAAGCTTTCTTT
-	TRBJ2-7	-	TRBV21-1	CASSRRSGDEQYF	TGTGCCAGCAGCAGACGGTCAGGGGACGAGCAGTACTTC
TRBD2	TRBJ2-7	-	TRBV6-5	CASRLSGGAGYEQYF	TGTGCCAGCAGGCTTAGCGGGGGGGCGGGATACGAGCAGTACTTC
-	TRBJ1-2	-	TRBV28	CASSKGGVYGYTF	TGTGCCAGCAGTAAAGGGGGTGTTTATGGCTACACCTTC
-	TRBJ1-1	few	TRBV6-5	CASSHGQPEAFF	TGTGCCAGCAGTCATGGACAGCCCGAAGCTTTCTTT
TRBD1	TRBJ1-1	-	TRBV19	CASSGQGWGEAFF	TGTGCCAGTTCGGGACAGGGATGGGGTGAAGCTTTCTTT
-	TRBJ2-1	-	TRBV27	CASSLVEAPYNEQFF	TGTGCCAGCAGTCTAGTAGAGGCCCCCTACAATGAGCAGTTCTTC
-	TRBJ2-1	-	TRBV7-3	CASSSIPGSRNNEQFF	TGTGCCAGCAGCTCAATCCCCGGGTCTAGGAACAATGAGCAGTTCTTC
TRBD1	TRBJ1-1	-	TRBV12-3/TRBV12-4	CASSLGTGRVAFF	TGTGCCAGCAGTTTGGGGACAGGGAGGGTGGCTTTCTTT
-	TRBJ2-5	-	TRBV3-1/TRBV3-2	CASSPTAGLRWETQYF	TGTGCCAGCAGTCCGACGGCGGGACTTCGGTGGGAGACCCAGTACTTC
TRBD2	TRBJ2-5	-	TRBV30	CAWSVQVAGGETQYF	TGTGCCTGGAGTGTACAGGTGGCGGGAGGGGAGACCCAGTACTTC
-	TRBJ1-2	once	TRBV5-6	CASSLQGRNYGYTF	TGTGCCAGCAGCTTGCAGGGGCGGAACTATGGCTACACCTTC
-	TRBJ1-2	-	TRBV6-2/TRBV6-3	CASSDTTNYGYTF	TGTGCCAGCAGCGATACAACTAACTATGGCTACACCTTC